The entry below describes one T cell receptor beta chain. TCRdb called the RT-PCR reads again in MiXCR, with one record for every CDR3 protein. The repertoire holds 650,000 to 800,000 distinct CDR3 sequences, with approximately 15% as singletons. The sequenced material came from memory CD4+ T cells from blood. The sequence was collected from a female donor in good health, serving as a healthy control.

CDR3 coding DNA: TGCGCCAGCAGCCAAGTAGGGAGCTCCTACGAGCAGTACTTC. As protein: CASSQVGSSYEQYF. The genes are TRBV4-1 and TRBJ2-7, with D possibly being TRBD2 (5 bases). In germline, CDR1 is MGHRA, CDR2 YSYEKL. Trimming removed 1 base at V and 0 bases at J, with 7 bases between. This CDR3 has 14 amino acids.